The 28 T cell receptor beta chains presented below share a single source sample, sequenced in a study of blood T cell repertoires in COVID-19. Some clones are missing from TCRdb's copy, which holds only in-frame ones; the method was immunoSEQ multiplex PCR. The sample has about 670,000 clones; approximately 90% are singletons. The sequenced sample was peripheral blood. Every receptor here comes from a woman aged 18-29 years with acute or convalescent COVID-19.

The CDR3 protein is CAWTRGQRGYTF. The CDR3 DNA reads TGTGCCTGGACGAGGGGGCAAAGAGGCTACACCTTC. This sequence joins TRBV30 and TRBJ1-2; 7 bases map to TRBD1. There are 12 residues in the CDR3. Trimming at V came to 4 bases and at J to 8 bases, leaving 7 bases not matched to a gene. Germline V CDR1 and CDR2: GTSNPN, SVGIG (reference sequence). The whole variable domain, remainder taken from reference TRBV30 and TRBJ1-2, is SQTIHQWPATLVQPVGSPLSLECTVEGTSNPNLYWYRQAAGRGLQLLFYSVGIGQISSEVPQNLSASRPQDRQFILSSKKLLLSDSGFYLCAWTRGQRGYTFGSGTRLTVV.

This chain links TRBV5-1 with TRBJ1-1; D is possibly TRBD1 (5 bases). The CDR3 runs 13 residues. The ends were cut back, 4 bases at V and 11 bases at J, with 18 bases in the middle. Germline CDR1 SGHRS, CDR2 YFSETQ. This CDR3 reads CASSPGGRGSAFF. The CDR3, as DNA: TGCGCCAGCAGCCCGGGAGGGAGGGGATCGGCTTTCTTT. Based on the CDR3 plus reference TRBV5-1 and TRBJ1-1, the full variable domain is KAGVTQTPRYLIKTRGQQVTLSCSPISGHRSVSWYQQTPGQGLQFLFEYFSETQRNKGNFPGRFSGRQFSNSRSEMNVSTLELGDSALYLCASSPGGRGSAFFGQGTRLTVV.

The rearrangement links TRBV6-5 to TRBJ2-7; 8 bases fit TRBD1. V lost 0 bases, J lost 4 bases, and 2 bases stayed unmatched. This CDR3 spans 14 amino acids. Germline V lookup: CDR1 MNHEY, CDR2 SVGAGI. CDR3 DNA: TGTGCCAGCAGTTACTCCCAGGGGGCGTACGAGCAGTACTTC. Amino acids: CASSYSQGAYEQYF.

The chain has TRBV18 and TRBJ2-2; D unresolved. Germline V lookup: CDR1 KGHSH, CDR2 LQKENI. The CDR3 spans 15 residues. V lost 5 bases, J lost 0 bases, and 10 bases lay in between. CDR3 DNA: TGTGCCAGCTCAACCTGGCAAGCGAACACCGGGGAGCTGTTTTTT. Translation: CASSTWQANTGELFF.

This clone was detected once. The chain is built from TRBV7-2 and TRBJ2-2; possible D gene TRBD1, 5 bases. The V gene's germline CDR1 is SGHTA and CDR2 FQGNSA. The CDR3 sequence is 15 residues long. Trimming removed 0 bases at V and 4 bases at J, with 9 bases between. The CDR3 DNA sequence: TGTGCCAGCAGCTTAGCGGGGCGAGGCACCGGGGAGCTGTTTTTT. It translates to CASSLAGRGTGELFF.

The gene calls are TRBV7-2 and TRBJ1-4; D remains ambiguous. The CDR3 has 15 residues. Trimming took off 4 bases at V and 3 bases at J, with 12 bases between the two ends. In germline, CDR1 is SGHTA, CDR2 FQGNSA. The CDR3 DNA reads TGTGCCAGCAGCTCCTTCCCGGTATCTAATGAAAAACTGTTTTTT. Translated: CASSSFPVSNEKLFF. Based on the CDR3 plus reference TRBV7-2 and TRBJ1-4, the full variable domain is GAGVSQSPSNKVTEKGKDVELRCDPISGHTALYWYRQSLGQGLEFLIYFQGNSAPDKSGLPSDRFSAERTGGSVSTLTIQRTQQEDSAVYLCASSSFPVSNEKLFFGSGTQLSVL.

This clone was observed once. The chain carries TRBV5-1 and TRBJ1-1; 7 positions agree with TRBD1. V gave up 4 bases and J gave up 11 bases; unmatched junction bases: 8. This CDR3 has 12 residues. Looked up from germline, CDR1 is SGHRS and CDR2 is YFSETQ. In DNA, the CDR3 is TGCGCCAGCAGCGTGGACAGGTCTGGGGCTTTCTTT. Its protein product is CASSVDRSGAFF.

The chain combines TRBV6-1 with TRBJ2-7; 10 nucleotides align to TRBD1. After removal of 3 bases from V and 3 bases from J, the junction contained 5 bases not matched to a gene. The CDR3 contains 15 residues. Germline V gene sequence: CDR1 MNHNS, CDR2 SASEGT. DNA of the CDR3: TGTGCCAGCAGTGAGGTCCGGGACAGGGGCTACGAGCAGTACTTC. This sequence encodes CASSEVRDRGYEQYF.

This sequence joins TRBV5-1 and TRBJ1-4; TRBD1 might be the D (6 bases). Germline V CDR1 and CDR2: SGHRS, YFSETQ. V lost 0 bases and J 8 bases, leaving 14 bases between the germline ends. CDR3 length: 15 amino acids. The CDR3 nucleotides read TGCGCCAGCAGCTTGGTTACTCCAGGGGCCGAAAAACTGTTTTTT. Protein sequence: CASSLVTPGAEKLFF.

V usage is TRBV6-5 and J usage is TRBJ1-2; TRBD1 agrees at 11 bases. The CDR3 has 14 amino acids. Losses at the gene ends were 2 bases for V and 7 bases for J; bases not matched to a gene: 3. CDR1 and CDR2 from the germline V gene are MNHEY and SVGAGI. The CDR3 spells CASSYGGQGGGYTF. Written as DNA, the CDR3 is TGTGCCAGCAGTTACGGGGGACAGGGGGGTGGCTACACCTTC.

The sample holds a few counts of this clone. In DNA form, the CDR3 reads TGCGCCAGCAGCCATGTAGCGGGTCTCTACGAGCAGTACTTC. This codes for CASSHVAGLYEQYF. This chain joins TRBV4-1 and TRBJ2-7; 7 nucleotides agree with TRBD2. After removal of 3 bases from V and 3 bases from J, the junction contained 5 bases not matched to a gene. The germline V gene has CDR1 MGHRA and CDR2 YSYEKL. The CDR3 length is 14 residues.

The chain couples TRBV19 to TRBJ1-1, with 7 bases lining up with TRBD1. This CDR3 contains 12 residues. Germline V gene sequence: CDR1 LNHDA, CDR2 SQIVND (reference sequence). The ends lost 7 bases at V and 7 bases at J; junction bases unmatched: 6. In DNA, the CDR3 is TGTGCCAGTAAGATGGGACAGTTTGAAGCTTTCTTT. Its protein is CASKMGQFEAFF. Using reference TRBV19 and TRBJ1-1 for the parts outside the CDR3, the full variable domain is DGGITQSPKYLFRKEGQNVTLSCEQNLNHDAMYWYRQDPGQGLRLIYYSQIVNDFQKGDIAEGYSVSREKKESFPLTVTSAQKNPTAFYLCASKMGQFEAFFGQGTRLTVV.

The chain carries TRBV7-9 and TRBJ2-4; 7 bases agree with TRBD1. The J segment lost 0 bases and the V segment lost 3 bases, leaving 5 bases of the junction unmatched. The CDR3 is made up of 16 amino acids. Germline values: CDR1 SEHNR, CDR2 FQNEAQ (reference sequence). In DNA, the CDR3 is TGTGCCAGCAGCTTGGGACAGCCACTAGCCAAAAACATTCAGTACTTC. Amino acid sequence: CASSLGQPLAKNIQYF.

This chain joins TRBV12-5 and TRBJ2-7; a possible D gene is TRBD1 (6 bases). Between the trimmed V and J ends, which lost 2 bases and 6 bases, there was a span of 17 bases. From germline, CDR1 is LGHNT and CDR2 FRNRAP. The CDR3 runs 15 residues. For the CDR3, the DNA is TGTGCTAGTGGTTTGACTTTCAAGGGGGTAGGCGAGCAGTACTTC. Encoded protein: CASGLTFKGVGEQYF.

This chain connects TRBV14 to TRBJ2-2; the match to TRBD1 covers 7 bases. CDR3 length: 15 amino acids. Trimming cost V 5 bases and J 2 bases; bases outside gene matches: 5. Germline CDR1 and CDR2: SGHDN and FVKESK. The CDR3 sequence: CASSTTGSNTGELFF. CDR3 DNA sequence: TGTGCCAGCAGCACGACAGGGTCCAACACCGGGGAGCTGTTTTTT.

The chain combines TRBV10-3 with TRBJ1-2; maybe TRBD1 (5 bases). Germline lookup yields CDR1 ENHRY and CDR2 SYGVKD. Trimming took off 2 bases at V and 6 bases at J, with 7 bases between the two ends. The CDR3 consists of 12 residues. CDR3 DNA: TGTGCCATCAGTGAGGAGACAGATGGCTACACCTTC. It encodes CAISEETDGYTF.

The chain has TRBV5-4 and TRBJ1-1; a possible D gene is TRBD1 (5 bases). Deletions cut 2 bases from V and 5 bases from J, with 10 bases between. CDR1 is SGHNT and CDR2 is YYREEE in the germline V gene (reference sequence). This CDR3 comprises 13 residues. The CDR3 here is CASSLEGTTEAFF. DNA for the CDR3: TGTGCCAGCAGCTTAGAGGGGACTACTGAAGCTTTCTTT.

The chain joins TRBV6-2 or TRBV6-3 to TRBJ2-1; 9 bases fit TRBD2. There are 15 residues in the CDR3. CDR1 and CDR2 from the germline V gene are MNHEY and SVGEGT. V lost 6 bases, J lost 4 bases, and 7 bases stayed unmatched. The CDR3, as DNA: TGTGCCAGCAGCCCTACTAGCGGGCTTTACAATGAGCAGTTCTTC. This gives the protein CASSPTSGLYNEQFF.

This chain joins TRBV5-6 and TRBJ2-1; 8 nucleotides align to TRBD2. CDR1 and CDR2 from the germline V gene are SGHDT and YYEEEE. This CDR3 has 14 amino acids. Trimming cost V 0 bases and J 6 bases; bases outside gene matches: 2. CDR3 residues: CASSLVGTSNEQFF. CDR3 sequence (DNA): TGTGCCAGCAGCTTGGTTGGGACTAGCAATGAGCAGTTCTTC.

This chain joins TRBV2 and TRBJ1-2; D is perhaps TRBD1 (5 bases). The CDR3 spans 15 residues. The germline CDR1 and CDR2 sequences are SNHLY and FYNNEI. V lost 4 bases and J 4 bases, leaving 16 bases between the germline ends. CDR3 sequence (DNA): TGTGCCAGCAGTGTCAATCAGGGTTATGTCTATGGCTACACCTTC. Its translation is CASSVNQGYVYGYTF.

V gene TRBV6-2 or TRBV6-3 combines with J gene TRBJ2-1; a weak D match, TRBD2 (6 bases). CDR1 is MNHEY and CDR2 is SVGEGT in the germline V gene. V was clipped by 0 bases and J by 5 bases, with 11 bases between them. The CDR3 spans 15 residues. CDR3 loop: CASSYSRWGDNEQFF. The CDR3 DNA follows: TGTGCCAGCAGTTACTCGAGATGGGGGGACAATGAGCAGTTCTTC.

The chain is built from TRBV18 and TRBJ1-1, with 9 bases lining up with TRBD1. The CDR3 loop spans 15 amino acids. J gave up 11 bases and V 5 bases, and 15 bases lay outside the gene matches. Germline-derived CDR1 and CDR2 are KGHSH and LQKENI. CDR3 residues: CASSTTYRDRVGAFF. DNA for the CDR3: TGTGCCAGCTCAACGACTTACCGGGACAGGGTGGGGGCTTTCTTT.

DNA of the CDR3: TGCAGCCCCCGGACAGGTTCACTACCCTACGAGCAGTACTTC. Its protein product is CSPRTGSLPYEQYF. This chain uses TRBV29-1 with TRBJ2-7; TRBD1 aligns across 7 bases. The CDR3 totals 14 residues. J was trimmed by 2 bases and V by 8 bases; bases with no gene match: 12. Per the germline V gene, CDR1 is SQVTM and CDR2 is ANQGSEA.

The rearrangement links TRBV7-9 to TRBJ2-1; TRBD2 aligns across 13 bases. Unmatched junction bases numbered 18, after V lost 4 bases and J lost 9 bases. In germline, CDR1 is SEHNR, CDR2 FQNEAQ (reference sequence). The CDR3 spans 19 residues. The CDR3 region has the DNA TGTGCCAGCAGCTCCCTTAGGACTAGCGGGAGAACTAGTCTTGGTGAGCAGTTCTTC. Translation gives CASSSLRTSGRTSLGEQFF.

This chain connects TRBV6-6 to TRBJ1-2; a weak D match, TRBD1 (5 bases). V lost 5 bases and J lost 2, with 9 bases in between. The CDR3 covers 13 residues. Germline V gene lookup returns CDR1 MNHNY and CDR2 SVGAGI (reference sequence). Here the CDR3 DNA reads TGTGCCAGCAGTCCGGACAAGAACTATGGCTACACCTTC. It translates to CASSPDKNYGYTF.

This chain links TRBV29-1 with TRBJ2-7; a weak D match, TRBD2 (6 bases). There are 11 residues in the CDR3. In germline, CDR1 is SQVTM, CDR2 ANQGSEA. The germline V and J ends were trimmed by 7 bases and 6 bases, with 13 bases remaining between them. CDR3 loop: CSAALGGEQYF. CDR3 nucleotides: TGCAGCGCAGCACTGGGGGGCGAGCAGTACTTC.

The V gene is TRBV27, the J gene TRBJ1-1, with 7 bases identical to TRBD1. This CDR3 is built from 12 residues. J lost 10 bases, V lost 4 bases, and 6 bases had no gene match. Germline V gives CDR1 MNHEY, CDR2 SMNVEV (reference sequence). The CDR3 reads CASSSRDSRAFF. CDR3 nucleotide sequence: TGTGCCAGCAGTTCCCGGGACAGTCGAGCTTTCTTT.

This clone appeared many times. This chain joins TRBV12-2 and TRBJ1-1; TRBD1, the table's D call, lacks a check against the DNA. TRBV12-2 is reported as a pseudogene. The CDR3 runs 13 residues. CDR3 in DNA: TGTGCAAGTCGCTTAGACAGGAACACTGAAGCTTTCTTT. Amino acid sequence: CASRLDRNTEAFF.